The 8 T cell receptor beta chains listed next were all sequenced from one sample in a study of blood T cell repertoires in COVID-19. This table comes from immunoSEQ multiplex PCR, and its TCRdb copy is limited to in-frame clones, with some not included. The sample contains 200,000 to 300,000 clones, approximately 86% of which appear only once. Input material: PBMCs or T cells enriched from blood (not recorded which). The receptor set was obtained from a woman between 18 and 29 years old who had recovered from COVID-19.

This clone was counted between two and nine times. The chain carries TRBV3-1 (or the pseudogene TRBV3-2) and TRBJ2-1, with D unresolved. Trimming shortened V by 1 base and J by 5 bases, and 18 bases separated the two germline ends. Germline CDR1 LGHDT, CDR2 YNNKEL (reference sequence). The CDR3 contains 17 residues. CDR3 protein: CASSQGEAEILHNEQFF. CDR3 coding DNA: TGTGCCAGCAGCCAAGGTGAGGCGGAAATCTTGCACAATGAGCAGTTCTTC.

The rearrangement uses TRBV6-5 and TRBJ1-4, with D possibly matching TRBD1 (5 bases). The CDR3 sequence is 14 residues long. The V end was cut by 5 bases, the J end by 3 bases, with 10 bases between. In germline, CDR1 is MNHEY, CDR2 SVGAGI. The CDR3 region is CASSPWGANEKLFF. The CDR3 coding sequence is TGTGCCAGCAGTCCTTGGGGGGCTAATGAAAAACTGTTTTTT.

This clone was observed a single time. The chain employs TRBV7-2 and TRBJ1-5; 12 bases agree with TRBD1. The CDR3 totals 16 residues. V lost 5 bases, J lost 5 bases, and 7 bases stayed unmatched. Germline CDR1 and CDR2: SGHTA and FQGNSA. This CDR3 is CASSPWDRGRDQPQHF. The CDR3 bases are TGTGCCAGCAGCCCCTGGGACAGGGGGCGCGATCAGCCCCAGCATTTT.

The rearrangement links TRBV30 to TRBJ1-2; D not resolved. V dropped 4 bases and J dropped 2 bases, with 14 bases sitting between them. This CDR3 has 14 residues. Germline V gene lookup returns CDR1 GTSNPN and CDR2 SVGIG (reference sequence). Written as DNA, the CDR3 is TGTGCCTGGATTCAGCCGAGGCCCAACTATGGCTACACCTTC. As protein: CAWIQPRPNYGYTF.

The CDR3 region has the DNA TGTGCCAGCAGCCCGGGACAGTTCTATGGCTACACCTTC. This encodes CASSPGQFYGYTF. J is TRBJ1-2 and V is TRBV11-2, with 7 positions matching TRBD1. The CDR3 contains 13 residues. Germline CDR1 is SGHAT and CDR2 is FQNNGV. With V trimmed by 5 bases and J by 4 bases, 4 bases remained unmatched. The full variable domain, in which reference TRBV11-2 and TRBJ1-2 provide the parts outside the CDR3, is EAGVAQSPRYKIIEKRQSVAFWCNPISGHATLYWYQQILGQGPKLLIQFQNNGVVDDSQLPKDRFSAERLKGVDSTLKIQPAKLEDSAVYLCASSPGQFYGYTFGSGTRLTVV.

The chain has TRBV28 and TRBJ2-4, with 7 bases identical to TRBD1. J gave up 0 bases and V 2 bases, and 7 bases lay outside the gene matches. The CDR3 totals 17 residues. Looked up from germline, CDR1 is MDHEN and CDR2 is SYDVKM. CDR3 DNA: TGTGCCAGCAGTTTACCCCGACAGGGATTAGCCAAAAACATTCAGTACTTC. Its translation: CASSLPRQGLAKNIQYF.

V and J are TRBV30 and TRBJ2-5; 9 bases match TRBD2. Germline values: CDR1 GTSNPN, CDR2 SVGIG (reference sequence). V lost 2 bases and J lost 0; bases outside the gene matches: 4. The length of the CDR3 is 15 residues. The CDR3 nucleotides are TGTGCCTGGAGTCGACTAGCGGAGCACCAAGAGACCCAGTACTTC. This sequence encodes CAWSRLAEHQETQYF.

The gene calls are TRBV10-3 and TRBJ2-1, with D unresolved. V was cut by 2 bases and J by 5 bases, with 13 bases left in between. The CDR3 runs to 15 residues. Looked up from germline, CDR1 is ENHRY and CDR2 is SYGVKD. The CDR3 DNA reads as TGTGCCATCAGTGAGGAAGTCCCCCCTAACAATGAGCAGTTCTTC. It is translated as CAISEEVPPNNEQFF.